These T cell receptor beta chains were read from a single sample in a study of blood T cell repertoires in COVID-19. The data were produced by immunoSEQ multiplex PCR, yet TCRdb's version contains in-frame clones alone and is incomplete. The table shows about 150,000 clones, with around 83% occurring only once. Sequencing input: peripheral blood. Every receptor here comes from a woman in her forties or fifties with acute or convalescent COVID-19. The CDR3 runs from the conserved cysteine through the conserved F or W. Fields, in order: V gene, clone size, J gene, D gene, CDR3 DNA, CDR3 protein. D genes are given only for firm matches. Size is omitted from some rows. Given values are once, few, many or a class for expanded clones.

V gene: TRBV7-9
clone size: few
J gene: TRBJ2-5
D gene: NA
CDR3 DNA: TGTGCCAGCAGCTGGGGAAGGGGGGAGACCCAGTACTTC
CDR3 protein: CASSWGRGETQYF

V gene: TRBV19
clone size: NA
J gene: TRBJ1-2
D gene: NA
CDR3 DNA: TGTGCCAGTAGTATATTATCCGGAGGGAACTATGGCTACACCTTC
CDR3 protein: CASSILSGGNYGYTF

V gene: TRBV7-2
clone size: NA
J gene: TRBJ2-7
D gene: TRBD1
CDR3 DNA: TGTGCCAGCAGCCGTAAGGGACAGGCCGGACTGAGCTCCTACGAGCAGTACTTC
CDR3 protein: CASSRKGQAGLSSYEQYF

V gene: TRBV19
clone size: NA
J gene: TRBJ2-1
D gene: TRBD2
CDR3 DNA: TGTGCCAGTAGTATCGGGGCGGGAGGGTACAATGAGCAGTTCTTC
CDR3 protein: CASSIGAGGYNEQFF

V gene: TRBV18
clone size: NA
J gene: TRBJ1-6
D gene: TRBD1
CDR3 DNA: TGTGCCAGCTCACCCGGGACAGGGAGTTCACCCCTCCACTTT
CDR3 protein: CASSPGTGSSPLHF

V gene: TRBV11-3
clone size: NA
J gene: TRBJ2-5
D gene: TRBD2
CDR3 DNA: TGTGCCAGCAGCCCCGGGACTAGCGGGCTCCAAGAGACCCAGTACTTC
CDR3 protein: CASSPGTSGLQETQYF

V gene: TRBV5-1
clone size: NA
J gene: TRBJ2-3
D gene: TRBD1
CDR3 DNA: TGCGCCAGCAGCTCAGGACAGGGCCCAGATACGCAGTATTTT
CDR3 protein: CASSSGQGPDTQYF

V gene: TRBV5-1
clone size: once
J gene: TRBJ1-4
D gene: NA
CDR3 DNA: TGCGCCAGCAGCATACCCAGGGGAAGGGACAATGAAAAACTGTTTTTT
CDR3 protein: CASSIPRGRDNEKLFF

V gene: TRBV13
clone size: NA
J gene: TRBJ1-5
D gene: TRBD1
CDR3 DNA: TGTGCCAGCAGCAAGGGACAGCCGTTTTTCAATCAGCCCCAGCATTTT
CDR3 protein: CASSKGQPFFNQPQHF

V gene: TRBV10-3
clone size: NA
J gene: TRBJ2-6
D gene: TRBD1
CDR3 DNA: TGTGCCATCAGGACAGGGGAGTCCTCTGGGGCCAACGTCCTGACTTTC
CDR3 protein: CAIRTGESSGANVLTF

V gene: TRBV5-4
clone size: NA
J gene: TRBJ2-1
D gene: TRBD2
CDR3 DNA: TGTGCCAGCGGGACTATAATGGTCAATGAGCAGTTCTTC
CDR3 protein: CASGTIMVNEQFF

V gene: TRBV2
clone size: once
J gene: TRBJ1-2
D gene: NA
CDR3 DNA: TGTGCCAGCAGTGAACTTTCTCGGGGCTATGGCTACACCTTC
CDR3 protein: CASSELSRGYGYTF

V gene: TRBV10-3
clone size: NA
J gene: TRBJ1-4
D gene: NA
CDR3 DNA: TGTGCCATCAGTGGGGGGCAGGCCTTTAATGAAAAACTGTTTTTT
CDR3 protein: CAISGGQAFNEKLFF

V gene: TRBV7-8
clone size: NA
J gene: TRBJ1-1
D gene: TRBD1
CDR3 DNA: TGTGCCAGCAGTCGCGAACAGGGGCCGCAAGCTTTCTTT
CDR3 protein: CASSREQGPQAFF

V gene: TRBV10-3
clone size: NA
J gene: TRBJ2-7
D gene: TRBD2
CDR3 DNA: TGTGCCACCCAGCGACTAGCGGGAGAGTACGAGCAGTACTTC
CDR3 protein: CATQRLAGEYEQYF

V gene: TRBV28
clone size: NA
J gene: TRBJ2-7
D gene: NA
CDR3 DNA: TGTGCCAGCAGTTCGAGGGTAACCGGGACACCACCCTCCTACGAGCAGTACTTC
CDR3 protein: CASSSRVTGTPPSYEQYF

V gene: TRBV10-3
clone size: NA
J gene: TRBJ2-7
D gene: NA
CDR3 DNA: TGTGCCATCAGTGGATCGAGAGGGGACTCCGAGCAGTACTTC
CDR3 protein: CAISGSRGDSEQYF

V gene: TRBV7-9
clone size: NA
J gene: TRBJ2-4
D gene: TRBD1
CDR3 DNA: TGTGCCAGCAGCATTCCGGGACAGGGGACTTTAGCCAAAAACATTCAGTACTTC
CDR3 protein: CASSIPGQGTLAKNIQYF

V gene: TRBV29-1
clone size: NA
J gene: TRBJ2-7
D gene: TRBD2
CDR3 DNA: TGCAGCGTTGAAGGAATAGCGGGGAGACACTCCTACGAGCAGTACTTC
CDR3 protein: CSVEGIAGRHSYEQYF

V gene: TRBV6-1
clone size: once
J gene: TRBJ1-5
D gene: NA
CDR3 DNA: TGTGCCAGCAGTGAACGGGGGTATCGGCAGCCCCAGCATTTT
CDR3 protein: CASSERGYRQPQHF

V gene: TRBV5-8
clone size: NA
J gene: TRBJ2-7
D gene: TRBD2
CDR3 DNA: TGTGCCAGCAGCTTGGTTTTGCAGGGTATAGCGGGGGAAGCCTACGAGCAGTACTTC
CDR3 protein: CASSLVLQGIAGEAYEQYF

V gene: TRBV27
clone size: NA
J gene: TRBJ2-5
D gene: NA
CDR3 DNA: TGTGCCAGCAGTTTGCTTTCAGGGGAGGGGGAGACCCAGTACTTC
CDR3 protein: CASSLLSGEGETQYF

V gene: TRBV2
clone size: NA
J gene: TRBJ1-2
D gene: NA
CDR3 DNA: TGTGCCAGCAGGGCACAGGGAGGCTACACCTTC
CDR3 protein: CASRAQGGYTF

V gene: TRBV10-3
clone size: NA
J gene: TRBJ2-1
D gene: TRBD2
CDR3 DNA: TGTGCCATCAGTGGCCCGGGACTATCATACAATGAGCAGTTCTTC
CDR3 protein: CAISGPGLSYNEQFF

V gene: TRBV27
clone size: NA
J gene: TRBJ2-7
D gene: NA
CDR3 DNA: TGTGCCAGCAGTTTATCAATCGGCGGGAACCCAGGGTTTCCCTACGAGCAGTACTTC
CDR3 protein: CASSLSIGGNPGFPYEQYF

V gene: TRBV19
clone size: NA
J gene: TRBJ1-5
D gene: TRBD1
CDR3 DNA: TGTGCCAGTAGTAAGGACAGGGGAAATCAGCCCCAGCATTTT
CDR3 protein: CASSKDRGNQPQHF

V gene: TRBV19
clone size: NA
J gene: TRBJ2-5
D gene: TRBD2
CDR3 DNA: TGTGCCAGTAGCCCCAAGACTAGCGGGGGCCGAGAGACCCAGTACTTC
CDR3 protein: CASSPKTSGGRETQYF

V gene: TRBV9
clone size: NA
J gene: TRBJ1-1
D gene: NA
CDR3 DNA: TGTGCCAGCAGCCTAAGCGGGGTCGGAGGGAACACTGAAGCTTTCTTT
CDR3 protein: CASSLSGVGGNTEAFF

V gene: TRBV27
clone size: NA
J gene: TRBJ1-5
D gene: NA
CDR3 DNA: TGTGCCAGCAGTTTATTCCCCACGAGCGGGGTCAATCAGCCCCAGCATTTT
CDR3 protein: CASSLFPTSGVNQPQHF

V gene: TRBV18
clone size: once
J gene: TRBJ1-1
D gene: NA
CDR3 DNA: TGTGCCAGCTCACCAGGGGCAGCCCCGAACACTGAAGCTTTCTTT
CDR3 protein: CASSPGAAPNTEAFF

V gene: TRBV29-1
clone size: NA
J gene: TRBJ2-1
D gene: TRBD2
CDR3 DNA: TGCAGCGGGGGTCTAGCGGCTCTTTACAATGAGCAGTTCTTC
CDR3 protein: CSGGLAALYNEQFF

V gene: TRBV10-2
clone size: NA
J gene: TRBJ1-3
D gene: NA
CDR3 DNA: TGCGCCAGCAGTGAATCGGGTTACGGAAACACCATATATTTT
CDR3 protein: CASSESGYGNTIYF

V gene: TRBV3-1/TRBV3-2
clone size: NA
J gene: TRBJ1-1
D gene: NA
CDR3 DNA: TGTGCCAGCAGCCAAGCGAGCCGATGGACTGAAGCTTTCTTT
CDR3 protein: CASSQASRWTEAFF

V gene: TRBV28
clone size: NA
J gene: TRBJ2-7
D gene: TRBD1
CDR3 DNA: TGTGCCAGCAGGGGACAGGCGACCTTTTCCGAGGTGTCAGTCTCCTACGAGCAGTACTTC
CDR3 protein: CASRGQATFSEVSVSYEQYF

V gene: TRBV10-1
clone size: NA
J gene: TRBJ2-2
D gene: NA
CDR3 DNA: TGCGCCAGCAGTGAGCCAGCAAGAGGTGAACAGGGTAAGACCGGGGAGCTGTTTTTT
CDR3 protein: CASSEPARGEQGKTGELFF

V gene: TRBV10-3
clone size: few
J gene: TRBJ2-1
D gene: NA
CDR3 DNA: TGTGCCATCAGCGTCGGAGTTGAGCAGTTCTTC
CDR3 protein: CAISVGVEQFF